This TCR beta chain was recorded in a study of long-term antiretroviral therapy in people with HIV (dated by TCRdb to 2021 to 2024). In terms of the full investigation: Collection of the earliest samples took place about a decade ahead of the 2015 WHO recommendation for immediate ART, at a time when ART was typically delayed until CD4 counts fell. Of the approximately 32 participants with HIV, eleven were female. No cross-contamination during QIAcube processing was shown when test extractions of a monoclonal T-cell line were performed alongside about 33 polyclonal samples. A total of 192 cryopreserved PBMC samples came from a few dozen adults with confirmed HIV infection and were collected serially over a mean of approximately six years (range 1-12). A retrospective serial study tested whether ART initiation and durable HIV suppression were associated with changes in peripheral blood TRB repertoire composition and diversity.

To be included, a participant needed at least one PBMC sample from before ART initiation plus at least two post-ART samples. Every participant with HIV received treatment in the United States of America. Before DNA extraction, cryopreserved samples of roughly 1-11 million PBMC were thawed and then washed. At the time of the earliest PBMC sample for each participant with HIV, ages ranged from about 20 to 54 years. PBMC samples were contributed by each participant from 1-4 timepoints before ART initiation and 2-8 timepoints after ART initiation, with a median of 7 samples. Serial HIV viral load, CD4+ T-cell count, ART history and demographic data were obtained for every participant. Using a Qiagen kit on a QIAcube, genomic DNA was extracted from unsorted PBMC, with samples processed in batches of 12. The immunoSEQ hsTCRB v3.0 assay was used at survey level resolution for TRB variable region sequencing. TRB sequencing targeted a depth of about 40,000-55,000 T-cell genomes per sample. TRB libraries were pooled and sequenced on an Illumina MiSeq using a v3 150-cycle kit. Per the original workflow: Analysis of repertoires was carried out in R inside a reproducible Nextflow workflow spanning QC, data transformation and analysis. LymphoSeq2, an R package for AIRR-Seq data exploration, was used to implement custom analyses. A few samples yielding fewer than 5000 total TRB sequences were excluded, leaving over 150 analyzed HIV repertoires. Among the roughly 200 retained HIV repertoires, 55 to 60 were collected before ART initiation and about 130 were collected after ART initiation. Repertoires were downsampled to 5000 TRB nucleotide sequences, with summary statistics averaged over 100 downsampling iterations. The analysis kept only TRB sequences whose CDR3 regions were at least seven amino acids long. A Shannon entropy-derived clonality score and the Gini coefficient were used to measure diversity. In the repertoire networks, any two of the top 5000 CDR3 amino acid sequences were connected whenever the two sequences differed by an edit distance of one. GLIPH2 predicted antigen specificity groups and MHC restriction for TRB CDR3 amino acid sequences. Known CMV, EBV, HIV or tissue antigen associations were flagged by matching CDR3 amino acid sequences against VDJdb and McPAS-TCR. Pre-ART, post-ART and control groups were compared with Wilcoxon signed-rank tests and Holm-Bonferroni correction. Not all clones reach the TCRdb copy of this immuneACCESS table, which keeps in-frame sequences only. Checked studies attribute under half of the gap to unresolved V genes and leave the rest unexplained. V, J and clone size were drawn from that table, and D and trimming were deduced from the DNA. The sample table shows over 30,000 clones, and roughly 80% are seen once. Of the sample, approximately 2.9% falls within the top ten clones.

Overall results and qualifications from the work: Because PBMC availability was limited, only the TCR beta chain was sequenced, with no alpha chain pairing. Inferences about post-ART repertoire changes were limited because no data were available on ART adherence, viral resistance or therapy changes. The samples were dated from the mid-2000s to the late 2010s, and the ART regimens that were used may be less effective than current ART regimens. CDR3 length ranges in HIV repertoires were narrower than in controls, and network structure suggested an antigen-experienced repertoire with only a slight naive shift after ART. At every time point, the repertoire was dominated by expanded TRB clones first identified before ART initiation, although this dominance fluctuated and, in many PLHIV, declined after ART. Starting ART was linked to a significant rise in TRB diversity, yet even with long-term ART the diversity remained significantly lower than in transplant donor controls. Because cell numbers in pre-ART samples were limited, unsorted PBMC were profiled instead of sorted CD4+ and CD8+ T cells.

The CDR3 runs 13 amino acids, cysteine and phenylalanine included. Kept here is only the CDR3 DNA, which spans 39 bases and is read in frame from base 1. Relative to germline, V is 0 bases shorter and J is 2 bases shorter, with 6 bases between their ends. In the germline V gene, CDR1 corresponds to SGHRS and CDR2 to YFSETQ. On this clone: The antigen it binds to is not known. No base quality values were provided; no much bigger clone lies one nucleotide off.

The sample was unsorted PBMCs, taken 1.9 years after starting antiretroviral therapy. The origin of this receptor is a man between 18 and 35 years old with HIV. The chain is made from TRBV5-1 and TRBJ2-7, with no D gene named confidently. The CDR3 sequence is CASSLGAAYEQYF. The DNA is as follows: TGCGCCAGCAGCTTGGGTGCAGCCTACGAGCAGTACTTC.